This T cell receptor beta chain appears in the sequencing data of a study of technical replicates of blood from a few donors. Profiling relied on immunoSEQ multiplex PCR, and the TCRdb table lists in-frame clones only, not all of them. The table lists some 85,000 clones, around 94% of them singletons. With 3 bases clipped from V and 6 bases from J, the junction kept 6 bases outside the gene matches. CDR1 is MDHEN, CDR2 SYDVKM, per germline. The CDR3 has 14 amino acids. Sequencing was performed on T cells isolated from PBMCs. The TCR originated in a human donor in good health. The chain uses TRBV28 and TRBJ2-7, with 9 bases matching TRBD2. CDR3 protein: CASSFNSGSFEQYF. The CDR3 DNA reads TGTGCCAGCAGTTTTAATAGCGGGAGTTTCGAGCAGTACTTC. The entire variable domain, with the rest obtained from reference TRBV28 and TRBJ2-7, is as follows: DVKVTQSSRYLVKRTGEKVFLECVQDMDHENMFWYRQDPGLGLRLIYFSYDVKMKEKGDIPEGYSVSREKKERFSLILESASTNQTSMYLCASSFNSGSFEQYFGPGTRLTVT.